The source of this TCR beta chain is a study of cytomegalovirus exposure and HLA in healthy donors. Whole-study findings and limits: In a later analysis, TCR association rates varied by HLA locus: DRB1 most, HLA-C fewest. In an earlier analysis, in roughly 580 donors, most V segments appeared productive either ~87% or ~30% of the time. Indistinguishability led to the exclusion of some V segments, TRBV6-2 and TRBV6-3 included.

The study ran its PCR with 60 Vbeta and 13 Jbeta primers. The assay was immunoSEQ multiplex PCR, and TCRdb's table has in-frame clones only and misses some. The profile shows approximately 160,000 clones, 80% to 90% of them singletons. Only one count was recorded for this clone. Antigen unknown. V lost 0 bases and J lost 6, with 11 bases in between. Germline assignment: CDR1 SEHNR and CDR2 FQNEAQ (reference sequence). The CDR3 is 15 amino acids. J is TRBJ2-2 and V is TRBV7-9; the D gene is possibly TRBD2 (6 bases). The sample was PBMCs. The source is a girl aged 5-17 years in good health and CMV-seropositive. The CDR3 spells CASSLAGGKSGELFF. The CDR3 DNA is TGTGCCAGCAGCTTAGCAGGAGGGAAATCCGGGGAGCTGTTTTTT.